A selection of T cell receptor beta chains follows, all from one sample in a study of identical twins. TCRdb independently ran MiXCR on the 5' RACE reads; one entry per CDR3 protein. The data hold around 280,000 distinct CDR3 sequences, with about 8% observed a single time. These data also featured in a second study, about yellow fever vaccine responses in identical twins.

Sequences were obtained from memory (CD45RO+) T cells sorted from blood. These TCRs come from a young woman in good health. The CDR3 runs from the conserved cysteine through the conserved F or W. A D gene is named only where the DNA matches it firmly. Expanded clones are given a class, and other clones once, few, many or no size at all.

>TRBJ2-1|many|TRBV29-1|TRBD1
CNPPGTGSNEQFF
TGCAACCCGCCCGGGACAGGGAGTAATGAGCAGTTCTTC
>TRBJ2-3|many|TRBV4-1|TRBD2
CASSQSGLAGGGGDTQYF
TGCGCCAGCAGCCAATCTGGACTAGCGGGGGGCGGGGGAGATACGCAGTATTTT
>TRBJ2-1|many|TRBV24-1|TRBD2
CATSDLQPSGHNEQFF
TGTGCCACCAGTGATTTGCAGCCTAGCGGTCACAATGAGCAGTTCTTC
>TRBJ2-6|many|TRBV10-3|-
CASSQGRVGSGANVLTF
TGTGCTTCGAGCCAGGGCCGGGTAGGCTCTGGGGCCAACGTCCTGACTTTC
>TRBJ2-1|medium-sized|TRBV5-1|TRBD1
CASTPQGAGNEQFF
TGCGCCAGCACCCCACAGGGGGCAGGTAATGAGCAGTTCTTC
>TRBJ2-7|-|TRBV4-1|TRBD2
CASSQNSGTSGRVSLGYEQYF
TGCGCCAGCAGCCAAAACTCCGGGACTAGCGGGAGGGTTTCCCTGGGCTACGAGCAGTACTTC
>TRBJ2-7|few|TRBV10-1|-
CASSESFGPRKDEQYF
TGCGCCAGCAGTGAGTCTTTTGGGCCCCGAAAGGACGAGCAGTACTTC
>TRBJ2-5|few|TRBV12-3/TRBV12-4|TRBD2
CASSPRGSGRVETQYF
TGTGCCAGCAGCCCCAGGGGTAGCGGGAGGGTAGAGACCCAGTACTTC
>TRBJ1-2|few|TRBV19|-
CASIDKERRYGYTF
TGTGCCAGCATCGACAAAGAAAGAAGGTATGGCTACACCTTC
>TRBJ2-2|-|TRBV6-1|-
CASSATVEGTGELFF
TGTGCCAGCAGTGCGACGGTGGAGGGTACCGGGGAGCTGTTTTTT
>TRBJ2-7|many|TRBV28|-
CASSYAMGRSPELYEQYF
TGTGCCAGCAGCTACGCGATGGGCCGTAGCCCAGAGCTCTACGAGCAGTACTTC
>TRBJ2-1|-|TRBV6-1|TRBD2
CASRGLAGHYNEQFF
TGTGCCAGCAGGGGACTAGCGGGGCACTACAATGAGCAGTTCTTC
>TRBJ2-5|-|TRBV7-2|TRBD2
CASSAPGLVGETQYF
TGTGCCAGCAGCGCGCCGGGACTAGTAGGAGAGACCCAGTACTTC
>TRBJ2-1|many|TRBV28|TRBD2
CASKPGGRDTEQFF
TGTGCCAGCAAACCTGGCGGGAGGGACACTGAGCAGTTCTTC
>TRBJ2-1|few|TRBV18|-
CASSPPGPYYNEQFF
TGTGCCAGCTCACCGCCGGGACCATACTACAATGAGCAGTTCTTC
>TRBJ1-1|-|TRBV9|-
CASSVGGEVDTEAFF
TGTGCCAGCAGCGTCGGCGGGGAGGTGGACACTGAAGCTTTCTTT
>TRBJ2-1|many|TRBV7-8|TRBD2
CASSLGTSGPGNEQFF
TGTGCCAGCAGCTTAGGGACTAGCGGCCCAGGGAATGAGCAGTTCTTC
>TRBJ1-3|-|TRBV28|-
CASSLGDSGNTIYF
TGTGCCAGCAGCCTAGGGGACTCTGGAAACACCATATATTTT
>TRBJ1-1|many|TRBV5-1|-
CASSLDDSLGTEAFF
TGCGCCAGCAGCTTGGATGACAGCCTGGGTACTGAAGCTTTCTTT
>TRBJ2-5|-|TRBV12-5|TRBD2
CASGLARESETQYF
TGTGCTAGTGGTTTGGCGCGGGAGTCAGAGACCCAGTACTTC
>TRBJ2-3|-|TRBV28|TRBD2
CASSPGLAGAVDTQYF
TGTGCCAGCAGTCCGGGACTAGCGGGAGCGGTAGATACGCAGTATTTT
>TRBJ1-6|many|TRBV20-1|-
CSARDRGSPLHF
TGCAGTGCTAGAGATCGGGGATCACCCCTCCACTTT
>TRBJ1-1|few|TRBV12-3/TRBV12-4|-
CASRLRLIRNTEAFF
TGTGCCAGCAGACTCCGCCTTATCCGGAACACTGAAGCTTTCTTT
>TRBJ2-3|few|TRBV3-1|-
CASSQEPGVSTDTQYF
TGTGCCAGCAGCCAAGAACCCGGGGTAAGCACAGATACGCAGTATTTT
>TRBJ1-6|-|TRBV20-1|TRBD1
CSATTGVSPLHF
TGCAGTGCAACCACAGGGGTTTCACCCCTCCACTTT
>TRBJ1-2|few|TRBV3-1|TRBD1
CASSRQGANYGYTF
TGTGCCAGCAGCCGGCAGGGGGCGAACTATGGCTACACCTTC
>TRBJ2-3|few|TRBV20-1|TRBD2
CSARGLAGGSDTQYF
TGCAGTGCTAGGGGACTAGCGGGAGGTTCAGATACGCAGTATTTT
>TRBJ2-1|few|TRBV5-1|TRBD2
CASSQAIAGLEQFF
TGCGCCAGCAGCCAAGCTATAGCGGGCCTTGAGCAGTTCTTC
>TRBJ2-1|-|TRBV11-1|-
CASSPASRSYNEQFF
TGTGCCAGCAGCCCGGCCTCGCGCTCCTACAATGAGCAGTTCTTC
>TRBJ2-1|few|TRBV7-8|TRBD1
CASSLLGQGVRYNEQFF
TGTGCCAGCAGCTTGTTAGGACAGGGCGTAAGGTACAATGAGCAGTTCTTC
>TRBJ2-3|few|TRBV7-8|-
CASSLWARGSTDTQYF
TGTGCCAGCAGCTTATGGGCCCGGGGGAGCACAGATACGCAGTATTTT
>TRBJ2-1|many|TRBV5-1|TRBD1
CASSLGPRQGAREQFF
TGCGCCAGCAGCTTGGGTCCGAGACAGGGGGCGCGGGAGCAGTTCTTC
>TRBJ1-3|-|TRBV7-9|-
CASSGVTGFGNTIYF
TGTGCCAGCAGCGGGGTTACAGGGTTCGGAAACACCATATATTTT
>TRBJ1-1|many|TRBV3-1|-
CASSQIQNTEAFF
TGTGCCAGCAGCCAAATACAGAACACTGAAGCTTTCTTT
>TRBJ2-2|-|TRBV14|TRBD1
CASSPRQGFGELFF
TGTGCCAGCAGCCCCCGACAGGGTTTTGGGGAGCTGTTTTTT
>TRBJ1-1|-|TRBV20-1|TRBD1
CSARKGQGVAEAFF
TGCAGTGCTAGAAAGGGACAGGGGGTGGCTGAAGCTTTCTTT
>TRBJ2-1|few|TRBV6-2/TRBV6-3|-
CASSYWGPFGYNEQFF
TGTGCCAGCAGTTACTGGGGACCCTTCGGGTACAATGAGCAGTTCTTC
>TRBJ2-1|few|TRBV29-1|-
CSVVPPGEQFF
TGCAGCGTTGTGCCCCCAGGGGAGCAGTTCTTC
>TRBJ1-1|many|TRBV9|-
CASSVGPVNTEAFF
TGTGCCAGCAGCGTAGGTCCGGTGAACACTGAAGCTTTCTTT
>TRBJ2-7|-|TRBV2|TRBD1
CASSPGQPQYEQYF
TGTGCCAGCAGCCCGGGACAGCCGCAATACGAGCAGTACTTC
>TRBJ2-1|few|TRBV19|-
CASSIDTGTWQFF
TGTGCCAGTAGTATAGACACCGGGACGTGGCAGTTCTTC
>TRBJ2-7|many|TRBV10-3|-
CAISDQLEQYF
TGTGCCATCAGTGATCAACTCGAGCAGTACTTC
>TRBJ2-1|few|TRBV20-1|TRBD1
CSARGTGQGRGNEQFF
TGCAGTGCTAGAGGAACTGGACAGGGGAGAGGGAATGAGCAGTTCTTC
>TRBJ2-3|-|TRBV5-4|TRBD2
CASSLALRLAGSTDTQYF
TGTGCCAGCAGCTTGGCCCTCAGACTAGCGGGAAGCACAGATACGCAGTATTTT
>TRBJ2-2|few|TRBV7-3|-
CASSSDYDGELFF
TGTGCCAGCAGCTCAGACTATGACGGGGAGCTGTTTTTT
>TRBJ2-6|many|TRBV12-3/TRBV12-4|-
CASSPGALGANVLTF
TGTGCCAGCAGTCCTGGGGCCCTTGGGGCCAACGTCCTGACTTTC